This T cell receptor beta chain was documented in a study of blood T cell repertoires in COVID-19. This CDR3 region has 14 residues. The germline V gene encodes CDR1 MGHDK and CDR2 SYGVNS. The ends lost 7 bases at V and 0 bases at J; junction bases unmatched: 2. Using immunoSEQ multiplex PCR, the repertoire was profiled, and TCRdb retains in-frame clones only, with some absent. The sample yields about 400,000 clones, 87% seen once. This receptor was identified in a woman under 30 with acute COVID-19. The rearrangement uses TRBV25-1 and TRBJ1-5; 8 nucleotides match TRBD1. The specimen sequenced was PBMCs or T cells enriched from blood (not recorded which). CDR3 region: CASTDRGSNQPQHF. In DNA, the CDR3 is TGTGCCAGCACTGACAGGGGTAGCAATCAGCCCCAGCATTTT.